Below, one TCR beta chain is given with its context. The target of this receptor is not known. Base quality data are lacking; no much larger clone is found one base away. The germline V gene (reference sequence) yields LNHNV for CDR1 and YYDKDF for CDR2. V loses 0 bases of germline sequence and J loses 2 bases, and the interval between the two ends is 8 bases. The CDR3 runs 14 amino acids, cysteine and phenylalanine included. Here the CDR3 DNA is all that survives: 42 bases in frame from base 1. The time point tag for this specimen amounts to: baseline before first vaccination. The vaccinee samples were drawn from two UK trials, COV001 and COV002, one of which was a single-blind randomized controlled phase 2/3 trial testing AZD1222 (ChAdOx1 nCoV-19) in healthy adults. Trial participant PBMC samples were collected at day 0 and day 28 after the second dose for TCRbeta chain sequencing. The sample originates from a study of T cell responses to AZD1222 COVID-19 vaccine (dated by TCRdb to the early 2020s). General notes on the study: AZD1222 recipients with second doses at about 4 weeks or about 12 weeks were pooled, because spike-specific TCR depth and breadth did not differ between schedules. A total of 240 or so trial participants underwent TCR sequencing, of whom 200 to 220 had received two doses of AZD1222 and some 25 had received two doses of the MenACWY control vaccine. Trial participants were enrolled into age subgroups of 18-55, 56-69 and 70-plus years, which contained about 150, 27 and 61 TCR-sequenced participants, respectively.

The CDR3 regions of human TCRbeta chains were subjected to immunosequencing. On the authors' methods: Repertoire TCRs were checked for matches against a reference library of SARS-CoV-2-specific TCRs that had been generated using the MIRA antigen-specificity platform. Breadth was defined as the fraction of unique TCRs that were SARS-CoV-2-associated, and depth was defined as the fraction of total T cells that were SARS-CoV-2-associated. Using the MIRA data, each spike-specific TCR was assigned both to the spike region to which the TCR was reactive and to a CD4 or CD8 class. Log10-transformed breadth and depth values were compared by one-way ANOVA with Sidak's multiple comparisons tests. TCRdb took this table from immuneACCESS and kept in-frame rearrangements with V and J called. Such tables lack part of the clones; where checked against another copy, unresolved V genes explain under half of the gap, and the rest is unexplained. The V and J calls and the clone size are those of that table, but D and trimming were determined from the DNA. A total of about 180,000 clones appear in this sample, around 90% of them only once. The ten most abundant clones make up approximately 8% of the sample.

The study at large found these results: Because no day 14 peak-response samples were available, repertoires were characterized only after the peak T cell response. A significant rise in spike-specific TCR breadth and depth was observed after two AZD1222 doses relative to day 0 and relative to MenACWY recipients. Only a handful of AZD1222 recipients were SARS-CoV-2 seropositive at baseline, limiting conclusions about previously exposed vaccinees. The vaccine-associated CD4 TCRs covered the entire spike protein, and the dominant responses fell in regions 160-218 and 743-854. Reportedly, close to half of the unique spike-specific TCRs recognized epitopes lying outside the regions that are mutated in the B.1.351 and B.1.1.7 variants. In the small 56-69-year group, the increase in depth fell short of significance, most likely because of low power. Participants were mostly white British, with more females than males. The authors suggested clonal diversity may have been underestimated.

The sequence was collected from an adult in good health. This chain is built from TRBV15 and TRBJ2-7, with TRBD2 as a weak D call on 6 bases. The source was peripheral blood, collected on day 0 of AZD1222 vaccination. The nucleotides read TGTGCCACCAGCAGAGATCGGGGGACCTACGAGCAGTACTTC. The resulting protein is CATSRDRGTYEQYF. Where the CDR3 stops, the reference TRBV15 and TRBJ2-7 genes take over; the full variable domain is DAMVIQNPRYQVTQFGKPVTLSCSQTLNHNVMYWYQQKSSQAPKLLFHYYDKDFNNEADTPDNFQSRRPNTSFCFLDIRSPGLGDTAMYLCATSRDRGTYEQYFGPGTRLTVT.